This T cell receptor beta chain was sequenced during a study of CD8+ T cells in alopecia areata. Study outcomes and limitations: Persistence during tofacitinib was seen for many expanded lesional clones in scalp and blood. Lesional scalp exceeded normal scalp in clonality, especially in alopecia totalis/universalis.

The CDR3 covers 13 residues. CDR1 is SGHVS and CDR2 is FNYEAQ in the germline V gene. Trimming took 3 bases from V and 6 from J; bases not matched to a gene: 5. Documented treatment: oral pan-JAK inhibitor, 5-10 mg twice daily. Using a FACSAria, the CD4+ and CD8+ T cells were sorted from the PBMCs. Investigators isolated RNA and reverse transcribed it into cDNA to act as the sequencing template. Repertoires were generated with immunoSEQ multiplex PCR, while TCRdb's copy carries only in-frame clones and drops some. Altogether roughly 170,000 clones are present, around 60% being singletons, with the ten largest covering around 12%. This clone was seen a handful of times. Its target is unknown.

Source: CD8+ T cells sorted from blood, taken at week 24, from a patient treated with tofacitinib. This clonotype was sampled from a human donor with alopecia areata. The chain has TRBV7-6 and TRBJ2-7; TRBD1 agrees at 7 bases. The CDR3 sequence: CASSFRTGAEQYF. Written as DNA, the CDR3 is TGTGCCAGCAGCTTCCGAACAGGGGCCGAGCAGTACTTC.